This T cell receptor (beta chain) originates from a study of cytomegalovirus exposure and HLA in healthy donors. PCR primers comprised 60 Vbeta and 13 Jbeta primers. Only in-frame clones appear in the TCRdb table, and some are missing; sequencing was by immunoSEQ multiplex PCR. The sample lists roughly 70,000 clones; 80% to 90% were seen once. Germline V CDR1 and CDR2: SGHRS, YFSETQ. The CDR3 spans 15 residues. Trimming at V came to 2 bases and at J to 0 bases, leaving 2 bases not matched to a gene. The chain is built from TRBV5-1 and TRBJ2-1; 7 nucleotides align to TRBD2. Sample: PBMCs. This TCR derives from a woman aged 25-40 years in good health and CMV-seropositive. CDR3 coding DNA: TGCGCCAGCAGCTTAAGCGGGATCTCCTACAATGAGCAGTTCTTC. As protein: CASSLSGISYNEQFF.